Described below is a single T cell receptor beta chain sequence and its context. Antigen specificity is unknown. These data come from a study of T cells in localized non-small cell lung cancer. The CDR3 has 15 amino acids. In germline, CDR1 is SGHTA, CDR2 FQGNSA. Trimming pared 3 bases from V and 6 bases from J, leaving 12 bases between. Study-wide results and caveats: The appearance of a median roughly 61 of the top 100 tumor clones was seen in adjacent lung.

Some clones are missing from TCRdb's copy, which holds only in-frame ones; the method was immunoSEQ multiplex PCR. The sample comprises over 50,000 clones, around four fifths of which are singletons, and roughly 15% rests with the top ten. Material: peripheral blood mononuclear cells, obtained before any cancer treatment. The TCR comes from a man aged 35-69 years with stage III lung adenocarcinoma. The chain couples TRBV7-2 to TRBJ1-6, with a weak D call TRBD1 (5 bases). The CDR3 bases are TGTGCCAGCAGCTTGTCCGGGACGGGTAATTCACCCCTCCACTTT. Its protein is CASSLSGTGNSPLHF.